The source of this TCR beta chain is a study of T cells in Graves' hyperthyroidism and ophthalmopathy. Study overall: Once the initial diagnosis was made, peripheral blood was obtained before any treatment.

Trimming cost V 1 base and J 5 bases, with 12 bases left between them. The CDR3 extends over 15 amino acids. Germline values: CDR1 ENHRY, CDR2 SYGVKD. This clonotype has a count of ten or more. Researchers amplified the TCR beta CDR3 regions from RNA transcripts. In the first-round RT-PCR of the TCR CDR3, the HTBI primer set was used. MiXCR, applied by TCRdb to the multiplex PCR reads, yields one record per CDR3 protein. Of 350,000 to 400,000 distinct CDR3 sequences in the sample, about 16% were seen once. The sequencing sample was made of blood. The genes are TRBV10-3 and TRBJ1-5; D might be TRBD1 (5 bases). This receptor was identified in a woman aged 25 to 45 with Graves' hyperthyroidism. For the CDR3, the DNA is TGTGCCATCAGTGAGTTAGGCAGGGCCGATCAGCCCCAGCATTTT. Protein sequence: CAISELGRADQPQHF.